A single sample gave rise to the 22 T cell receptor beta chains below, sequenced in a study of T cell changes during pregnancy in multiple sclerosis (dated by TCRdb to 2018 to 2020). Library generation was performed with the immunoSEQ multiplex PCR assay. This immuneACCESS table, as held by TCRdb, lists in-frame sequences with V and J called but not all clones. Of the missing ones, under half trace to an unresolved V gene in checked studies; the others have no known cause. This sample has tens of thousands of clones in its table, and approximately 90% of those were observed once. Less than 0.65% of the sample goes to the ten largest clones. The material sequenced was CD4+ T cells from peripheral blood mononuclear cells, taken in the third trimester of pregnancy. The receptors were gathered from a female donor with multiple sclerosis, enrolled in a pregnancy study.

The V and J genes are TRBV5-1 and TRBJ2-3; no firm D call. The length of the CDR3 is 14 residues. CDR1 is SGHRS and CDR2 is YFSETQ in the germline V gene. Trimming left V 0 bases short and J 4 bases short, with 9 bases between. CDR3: CASSLAGFPDTQYF. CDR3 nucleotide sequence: TGCGCCAGCAGCTTGGCCGGGTTCCCAGATACGCAGTATTTT.

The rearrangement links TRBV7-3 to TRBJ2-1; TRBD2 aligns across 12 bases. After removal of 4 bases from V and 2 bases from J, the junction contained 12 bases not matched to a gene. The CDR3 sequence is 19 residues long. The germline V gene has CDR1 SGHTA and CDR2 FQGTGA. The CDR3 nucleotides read TGTGCCAGCAGCTACCACCCCGGGACTAGCGGGCGGGCCTACAATGAGCAGTTCTTC. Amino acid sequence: CASSYHPGTSGRAYNEQFF.

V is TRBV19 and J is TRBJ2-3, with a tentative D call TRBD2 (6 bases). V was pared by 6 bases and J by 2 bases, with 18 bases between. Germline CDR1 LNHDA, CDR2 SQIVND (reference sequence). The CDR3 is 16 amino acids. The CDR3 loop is CASSPLRGTLTDTQYF. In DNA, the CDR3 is TGTGCCAGTAGCCCCCTTCGGGGGACCCTCACAGATACGCAGTATTTT.

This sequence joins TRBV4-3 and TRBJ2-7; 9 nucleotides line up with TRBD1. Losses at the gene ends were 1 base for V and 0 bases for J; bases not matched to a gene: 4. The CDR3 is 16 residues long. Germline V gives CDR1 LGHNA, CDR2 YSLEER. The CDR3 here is CASSQGGGQGSYEQYF. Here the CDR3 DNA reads TGCGCCAGCAGCCAAGGAGGGGGACAGGGCTCCTACGAGCAGTACTTC.

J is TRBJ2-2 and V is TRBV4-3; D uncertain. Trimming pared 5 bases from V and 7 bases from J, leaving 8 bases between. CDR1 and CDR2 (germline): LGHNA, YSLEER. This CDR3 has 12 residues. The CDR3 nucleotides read TGCGCCAGCAGCGATTTCAGCGGGGAGCTGTTTTTT. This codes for CASSDFSGELFF.

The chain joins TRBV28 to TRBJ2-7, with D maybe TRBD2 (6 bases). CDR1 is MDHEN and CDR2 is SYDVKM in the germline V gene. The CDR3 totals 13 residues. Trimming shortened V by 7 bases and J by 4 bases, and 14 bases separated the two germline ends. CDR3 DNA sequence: TGTGCCAGCAATTTCCCGGGAGTGTACGAGCAGTACTTC. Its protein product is CASNFPGVYEQYF.

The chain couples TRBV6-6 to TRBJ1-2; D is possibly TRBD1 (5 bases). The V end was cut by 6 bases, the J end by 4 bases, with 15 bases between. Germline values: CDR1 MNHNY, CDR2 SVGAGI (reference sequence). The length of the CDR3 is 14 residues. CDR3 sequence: CASSRGEMGYGYTF. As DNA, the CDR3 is TGTGCCAGCAGCCGGGGGGAAATGGGCTATGGCTACACCTTC.

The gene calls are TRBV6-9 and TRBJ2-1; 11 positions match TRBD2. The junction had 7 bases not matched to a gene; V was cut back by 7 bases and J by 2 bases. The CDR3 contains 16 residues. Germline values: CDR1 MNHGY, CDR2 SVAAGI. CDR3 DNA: TGTGCCAGCACCAAGCGACTAGCGGGACCCTACAATGAGCAGTTCTTC. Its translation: CASTKRLAGPYNEQFF.

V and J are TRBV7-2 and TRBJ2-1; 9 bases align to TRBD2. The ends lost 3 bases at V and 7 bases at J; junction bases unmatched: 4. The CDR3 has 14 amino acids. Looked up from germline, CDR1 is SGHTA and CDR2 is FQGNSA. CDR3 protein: CASSFSGSSNEQFF. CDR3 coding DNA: TGTGCCAGCAGCTTTAGCGGGAGTAGTAATGAGCAGTTCTTC.

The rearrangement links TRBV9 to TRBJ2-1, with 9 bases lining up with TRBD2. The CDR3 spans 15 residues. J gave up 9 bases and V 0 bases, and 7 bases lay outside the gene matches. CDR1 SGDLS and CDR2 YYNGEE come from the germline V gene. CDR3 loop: CASSVGGGRESEQFF. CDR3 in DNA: TGTGCCAGCAGCGTAGGCGGCGGGAGGGAAAGTGAGCAGTTCTTC. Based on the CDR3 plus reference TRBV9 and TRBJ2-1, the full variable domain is DSGVTQTPKHLITATGQRVTLRCSPRSGDLSVYWYQQSLDQGLQFLIQYYNGEERAKGNILERFSAQQFPDLHSELNLSSLELGDSALYFCASSVGGGRESEQFFGPGTRLTVL.

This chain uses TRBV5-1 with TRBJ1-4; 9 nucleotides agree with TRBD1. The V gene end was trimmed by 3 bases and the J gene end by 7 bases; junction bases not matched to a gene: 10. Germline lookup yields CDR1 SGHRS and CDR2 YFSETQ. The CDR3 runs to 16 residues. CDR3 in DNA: TGCGCCAGCAGCTATTTACAGGGGGCAGGTGGTGAAAAACTGTTTTTT. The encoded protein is CASSYLQGAGGEKLFF.

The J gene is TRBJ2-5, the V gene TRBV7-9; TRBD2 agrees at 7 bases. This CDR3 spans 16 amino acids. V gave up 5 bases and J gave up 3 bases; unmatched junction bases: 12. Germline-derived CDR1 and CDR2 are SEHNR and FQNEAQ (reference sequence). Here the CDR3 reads CASSRVSGTTKETQYF. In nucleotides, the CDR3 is TGTGCCAGCAGCCGAGTTTCCGGGACTACAAAAGAGACCCAGTACTTC.

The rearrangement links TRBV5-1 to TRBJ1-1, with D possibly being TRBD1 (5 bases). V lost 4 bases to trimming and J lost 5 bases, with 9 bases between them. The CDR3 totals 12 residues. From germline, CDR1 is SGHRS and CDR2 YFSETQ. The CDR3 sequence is CASSDSRTEAFF. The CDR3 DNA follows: TGCGCCAGCAGCGACAGCCGGACTGAAGCTTTCTTT.

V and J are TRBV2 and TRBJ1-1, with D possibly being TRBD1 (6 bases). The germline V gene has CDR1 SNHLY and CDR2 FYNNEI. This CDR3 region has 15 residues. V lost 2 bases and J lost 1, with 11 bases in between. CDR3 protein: CASSEQGRKNTEAFF. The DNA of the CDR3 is TGTGCCAGCAGTGAACAGGGGCGTAAGAACACTGAAGCTTTCTTT.

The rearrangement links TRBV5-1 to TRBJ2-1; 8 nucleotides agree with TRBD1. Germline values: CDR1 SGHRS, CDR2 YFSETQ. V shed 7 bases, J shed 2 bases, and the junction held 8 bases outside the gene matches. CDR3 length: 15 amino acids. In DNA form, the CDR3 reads TGCGCCAGCGGCCTTGGACAGGGAGCCTACAATGAGCAGTTCTTC. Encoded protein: CASGLGQGAYNEQFF.

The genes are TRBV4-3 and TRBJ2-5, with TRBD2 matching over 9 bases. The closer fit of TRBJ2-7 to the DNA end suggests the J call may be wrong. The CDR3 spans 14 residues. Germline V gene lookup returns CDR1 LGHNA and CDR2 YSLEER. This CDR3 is CASSQLAGTYEQYF. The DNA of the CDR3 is TGCGCCAGCAGCCAGCTAGCGGGAACGTACGAGCAGTACTTC.

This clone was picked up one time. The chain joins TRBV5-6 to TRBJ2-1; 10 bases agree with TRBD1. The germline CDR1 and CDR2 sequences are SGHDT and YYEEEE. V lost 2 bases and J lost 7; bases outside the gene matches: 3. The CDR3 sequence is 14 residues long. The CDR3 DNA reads TGTGCCAGCAGCTTAAGGACAGGGGGAAATGAGCAGTTCTTC. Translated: CASSLRTGGNEQFF.

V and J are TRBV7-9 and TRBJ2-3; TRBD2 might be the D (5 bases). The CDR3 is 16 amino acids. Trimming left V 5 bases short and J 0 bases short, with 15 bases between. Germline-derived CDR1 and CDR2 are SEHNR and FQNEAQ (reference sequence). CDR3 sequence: CASSQGLSPSTDTQYF. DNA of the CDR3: TGTGCCAGCAGCCAAGGACTGTCCCCTAGCACAGATACGCAGTATTTT.

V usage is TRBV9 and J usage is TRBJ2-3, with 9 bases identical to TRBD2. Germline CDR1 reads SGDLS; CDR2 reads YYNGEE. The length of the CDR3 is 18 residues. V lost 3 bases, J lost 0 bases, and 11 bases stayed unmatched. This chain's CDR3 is CASSATFSGRSSTDTQYF. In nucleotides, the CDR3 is TGTGCCAGCAGCGCAACGTTTAGCGGGAGATCGAGCACAGATACGCAGTATTTT.

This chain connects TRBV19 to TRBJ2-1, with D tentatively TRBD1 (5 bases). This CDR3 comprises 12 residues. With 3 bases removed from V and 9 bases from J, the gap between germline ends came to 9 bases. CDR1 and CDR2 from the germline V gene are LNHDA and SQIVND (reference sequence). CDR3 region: CASSILGREQFF. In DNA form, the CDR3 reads TGTGCCAGTAGTATCTTGGGGCGTGAGCAGTTCTTC.

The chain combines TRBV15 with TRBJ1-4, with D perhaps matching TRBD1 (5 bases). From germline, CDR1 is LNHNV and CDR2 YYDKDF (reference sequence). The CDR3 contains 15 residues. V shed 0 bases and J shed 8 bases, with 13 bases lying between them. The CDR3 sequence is CATSRDRGWGEKLFF. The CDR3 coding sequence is TGTGCCACCAGCAGAGATCGGGGGTGGGGAGAAAAACTGTTTTTT.

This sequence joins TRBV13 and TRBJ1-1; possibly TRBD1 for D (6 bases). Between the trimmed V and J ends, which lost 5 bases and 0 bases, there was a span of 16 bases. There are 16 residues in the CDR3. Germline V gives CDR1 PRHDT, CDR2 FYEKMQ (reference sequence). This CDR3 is CASSDIQGLMNTEAFF. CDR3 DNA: TGTGCCAGCAGCGATATACAGGGCCTTATGAACACTGAAGCTTTCTTT.